This T cell receptor (beta chain) was identified in a study of cytomegalovirus exposure and HLA in healthy donors. Notes on the study in general: Altogether, about 160 TCR beta chains were recorded as cytomegalovirus-associated. Rare TCR sequences dominated, though some public TCRs recurred in many donors.

Sequencing was performed with immunoSEQ multiplex PCR; in TCRdb, only in-frame clones are kept and a portion is missing. Of about 110,000 clones listed, about 85% are singletons. A word on this clone: Its cognate antigen is unknown.

The CDR3 sequence is 13 residues long. Trimming removed 4 bases from V and 5 bases from J, with 9 bases in between. Germline lookup yields CDR1 SGHDN and CDR2 FVKESK. The rearrangement uses TRBV14 and TRBJ2-1; D might be TRBD2 (5 bases). This sequence was found in a young woman in good health and CMV-seronegative. What was sequenced was PBMCs. This CDR3 reads CASSRDYNNEQFF. CDR3 bases: TGTGCCAGCAGCCGCGACTACAACAATGAGCAGTTCTTC.